These 27 T cell receptor beta chains share one sample of origin, sequenced in a study of blood T cell repertoires in COVID-19. Only in-frame clones appear in the TCRdb table, and some are missing; sequencing was by immunoSEQ multiplex PCR. The sample includes roughly 250,000 clones, roughly 89% of them seen just once. Sequenced sample: peripheral blood. These receptors were taken from a man aged 30 to 45 with acute or convalescent COVID-19.

The rearrangement joins TRBV27 to TRBJ1-1; 8 bases match TRBD1. Germline loops: CDR1 MNHEY, CDR2 SMNVEV (reference sequence). V shed 6 bases and J 5 bases; nucleotides not matched to a gene: 14. CDR3 size: 16 residues. CDR3 bases: TGTGCCAGCAGCCTAGGGGCAGGGGGCGTTTGGACTGAAGCTTTCTTT. Translation: CASSLGAGGVWTEAFF.

V gene TRBV28 combines with J gene TRBJ2-6; D is perhaps TRBD2 (7 bases). The CDR3 consists of 17 residues. Trimming took 5 bases from V and 0 from J, leaving 14 bases between them. Germline CDR1 reads MDHEN; CDR2 reads SYDVKM. The CDR3 nucleotides read TGTGCCAGCAGTCCAACGGGGGGCATCTCTGGGGCCAACGTCCTGACTTTC. Its protein product is CASSPTGGISGANVLTF.

This clone was picked up a small number of times. The chain joins TRBV28 to TRBJ1-6; 12 bases match TRBD1. The junction had 15 bases not matched to a gene; V was cut back by 5 bases and J by 7 bases. CDR1 and CDR2 (germline): MDHEN, SYDVKM. This CDR3 has 19 residues. CDR3 DNA sequence: TGTGCCAGCAGTCCACCGGGACAGGGGGCAACTTACAGGAATTCACCCCTCCACTTT. Amino acid sequence: CASSPPGQGATYRNSPLHF.

The chain carries TRBV19 and TRBJ2-7; maybe TRBD1 (6 bases). The CDR3 loop spans 14 amino acids. V lost 0 bases and J 6 bases, leaving 12 bases between the germline ends. Per the germline V gene, CDR1 is LNHDA and CDR2 is SQIVND (reference sequence). The CDR3 nucleotides read TGTGCCAGTAGTATAGACAGGGGTATCGCCGAGCAGTACTTC. It codes for CASSIDRGIAEQYF.

The CDR3 DNA sequence: TGTGCCAGCAGTTACTCCGGGACACTATATAATTCACCCCTCCACTTT. Translation gives CASSYSGTLYNSPLHF. The V gene is TRBV6-5, the J gene TRBJ1-6; TRBD1 might be the D (6 bases). Germline CDR1 reads MNHEY; CDR2 reads SVGAGI. This CDR3 is built from 16 residues. Trimming cost V 0 bases and J 4 bases, with 10 bases left between them.

The J gene is TRBJ1-2, the V gene TRBV30; D remains unclear. This CDR3 spans 15 amino acids. The V and J ends lost 0 bases and 3 bases respectively, with 14 bases between them. From germline, CDR1 is GTSNPN and CDR2 SVGIG (reference sequence). CDR3 residues: CAWSVPGPVDYGYTF. The CDR3 DNA follows: TGTGCCTGGAGTGTCCCCGGTCCCGTCGACTATGGCTACACCTTC. The whole variable domain, remainder taken from reference TRBV30 and TRBJ1-2, is SQTIHQWPATLVQPVGSPLSLECTVEGTSNPNLYWYRQAAGRGLQLLFYSVGIGQISSEVPQNLSASRPQDRQFILSSKKLLLSDSGFYLCAWSVPGPVDYGYTFGSGTRLTVV.

The chain carries TRBV6-5 and TRBJ2-3; D may be TRBD2 (5 bases). V was trimmed by 6 bases and J by 6 bases, leaving 16 bases between them. CDR3 length equals 14 residues. Per germline, CDR1 MNHEY and CDR2 SVGAGI. CDR3 sequence reads: CASRRSRGSDTQYF. CDR3 coding DNA: TGTGCCAGCAGGAGAAGCCGGGGTAGTGATACGCAGTATTTT.

This clone occurred many times. The chain combines TRBV11-2 with TRBJ1-2; TRBD1 aligns across 8 bases. CDR1 SGHAT and CDR2 FQNNGV come from the germline V gene. The ends lost 0 bases at V and 8 bases at J; junction bases unmatched: 2. The CDR3 consists of 13 residues. The DNA for the CDR3 is TGTGCCAGCAGCTTAGACAGGGGGCGCGGCTACACCTTC. Translating gives CASSLDRGRGYTF.

This chain joins TRBV2 and TRBJ2-2, with TRBD1 identical over 7 bases. The CDR3 is 14 amino acids. The trim removed 5 bases at V and 4 bases at J, leaving 4 bases unmatched. Germline lookup yields CDR1 SNHLY and CDR2 FYNNEI. The DNA for the CDR3 is TGTGCCAGCAGTAGTCAGGGGGTCACCGGGGAGCTGTTTTTT. As protein: CASSSQGVTGELFF.

The chain joins TRBV5-1 to TRBJ2-3, with TRBD1 identical over 12 bases. Looked up from germline, CDR1 is SGHRS and CDR2 is YFSETQ. This CDR3 spans 19 amino acids. The CDR3 loop is CALRERDRGPHLSTDTQYF. DNA for the CDR3: TGCGCTCTGAGGGAGCGGGACAGGGGGCCTCATCTTAGCACAGATACGCAGTATTTT.

The chain carries TRBV6-1 and TRBJ2-1; the match to TRBD2 covers 8 bases. Trimming cost V 1 base and J 0 bases; bases outside gene matches: 2. Germline V lookup: CDR1 MNHNS, CDR2 SASEGT. The CDR3 runs to 16 residues. The CDR3 nucleotides are TGTGCCAGCAGTGAAGACGGGAGGGGCTCCTACAATGAGCAGTTCTTC. Translation gives CASSEDGRGSYNEQFF.

The rearrangement uses TRBV5-5 and TRBJ2-7; 8 nucleotides align to TRBD2. CDR1 and CDR2 (germline): SGHKS, YYEKEE (reference sequence). This CDR3 spans 11 amino acids. Trimming took 5 bases from V and 9 from J; bases not matched to a gene: 4. As DNA, the CDR3 is TGTGCCAGCAGTTTTAGCGGGGTGCAGTACTTC. Translated, it gives CASSFSGVQYF.

The rearrangement uses TRBV20-1 and TRBJ2-3; tentatively, D is TRBD2 (5 bases). This CDR3 contains 15 residues. Trimming stripped 3 bases from V and 2 bases from J, with 15 bases between. Looked up from germline, CDR1 is DFQATT and CDR2 is SNEGSKA (reference sequence). CDR3 region: CSASSGLLDTDTQYF. The CDR3 bases are TGCAGTGCTAGTTCCGGACTCCTCGACACAGATACGCAGTATTTT.

CDR3 protein: CASSFRQNTEAFF. The CDR3 nucleotides are TGTGCCAGCAGTTTCAGGCAGAACACTGAAGCTTTCTTT. V usage is TRBV28 and J usage is TRBJ1-1; D remains unclear. V lost 3 bases to trimming and J lost 1 base, with 6 bases between them. CDR1 MDHEN and CDR2 SYDVKM come from the germline V gene. The CDR3 is 13 residues long.

This chain links TRBV15 with TRBJ1-6, with unresolved D. The germline V gene encodes CDR1 LNHNV and CDR2 YYDKDF (reference sequence). The V gene lost 0 bases and the J gene lost 0 bases, with 9 bases spanning the gap. The CDR3 runs to 17 residues. CDR3 coding DNA: TGTGCCACCAGCAGAGAGATAGCGAGCTCCTATAATTCACCCCTCCACTTT. Protein: CATSREIASSYNSPLHF.

The gene calls are TRBV30 and TRBJ2-5; possibly TRBD2 for D (6 bases). The CDR3 runs to 17 residues. CDR1 and CDR2 (germline): GTSNPN, SVGIG (reference sequence). Trimming took 5 bases from V and 6 from J, leaving 28 bases between them. The CDR3 is CAWDGLPRDSLRKTQYF. CDR3 in DNA: TGTGCCTGGGATGGGCTTCCCCGGGACTCACTCCGGAAGACCCAGTACTTC.

The chain has TRBV7-9 and TRBJ1-1; 9 nucleotides line up with TRBD1. CDR3 size: 15 residues. V dropped 5 bases and J dropped 8; count of bases not matched to a gene: 12. Germline assignment: CDR1 SEHNR and CDR2 FQNEAQ (reference sequence). This CDR3 reads CASSRTGGATPEAFF. The CDR3 region has the DNA TGTGCCAGCAGCCGAACAGGGGGCGCTACGCCCGAAGCTTTCTTT.

This clone appeared a single time. The chain couples TRBV9 to TRBJ1-2; D is ambiguous. V was clipped by 0 bases and J by 8 bases, with 14 bases between them. Germline CDR1 and CDR2: SGDLS and YYNGEE. The CDR3 extends over 14 amino acids. CDR3 bases: TGTGCCAGCAGCGTAGCTCAGGCAGGCTGGGGCTACACCTTC. This codes for CASSVAQAGWGYTF.

The chain uses TRBV15 and TRBJ2-1, with 7 bases that match TRBD2. V was clipped by 2 bases and J by 9 bases; unmatched bases: 7. Per the germline V gene, CDR1 is LNHNV and CDR2 is YYDKDF (reference sequence). The CDR3 has 14 residues. Here the CDR3 reads CATSRRTSDIEQFF. The CDR3 bases are TGTGCCACCAGCAGAAGAACTAGCGATATTGAGCAGTTCTTC.

The chain carries TRBV11-2 and TRBJ2-2; D might be TRBD1 (6 bases). Germline V gives CDR1 SGHAT, CDR2 FQNNGV. The CDR3 has 15 amino acids. The V end was cut by 4 bases, the J end by 2 bases, with 11 bases between. In DNA form, the CDR3 reads TGTGCCAGCAGCTCTGACAGGAGAAACACCGGGGAGCTGTTTTTT. As protein: CASSSDRRNTGELFF.

V is TRBV10-2 and J is TRBJ2-3; D gene unclear. CDR1 and CDR2 from the germline V gene are WSHSY and SAAADI. This CDR3 comprises 12 residues. Trimming left V 4 bases short and J 3 bases short, with 5 bases between. CDR3 DNA: TGCGCCAGCAGTGTTAAAACAGATACGCAGTATTTT. Translating gives CASSVKTDTQYF.

The chain uses TRBV28 and TRBJ1-6; D is unclear. Trimming cost V 6 bases and J 1 base, with 10 bases left between them. Germline CDR1 MDHEN, CDR2 SYDVKM. This CDR3 region has 15 residues. The CDR3 spells CASRPRDSYNSPLHF. The CDR3 nucleotides are TGTGCCAGCAGACCGAGGGATTCCTATAATTCACCCCTCCACTTT.

V usage is TRBV19 and J usage is TRBJ1-1, with D possibly matching TRBD1 (5 bases). Trimming stripped 5 bases from V and 3 bases from J, with 10 bases between. CDR1 is LNHDA, CDR2 SQIVND, per germline (reference sequence). The CDR3 is made up of 13 amino acids. CDR3 in DNA: TGTGCCAGTAGTGTCGACAGATACACTGAAGCTTTCTTT. Protein product: CASSVDRYTEAFF. Together with reference TRBV19 and TRBJ1-1, the CDR3 gives the full variable domain: DGGITQSPKYLFRKEGQNVTLSCEQNLNHDAMYWYRQDPGQGLRLIYYSQIVNDFQKGDIAEGYSVSREKKESFPLTVTSAQKNPTAFYLCASSVDRYTEAFFGQGTRLTVV.

The chain employs TRBV19 and TRBJ2-2; tentative D call: TRBD2 (5 bases). Germline values: CDR1 LNHDA, CDR2 SQIVND (reference sequence). The CDR3 contains 15 residues. Trimming pared 8 bases from V and 4 bases from J, leaving 17 bases between. CDR3 in DNA: TGTGCCAGTCACCTCATGACTGGAGGCACCGGGGAGCTGTTTTTT. The encoded protein is CASHLMTGGTGELFF.

The CDR3 sequence: CASSYPLDGNTEAFF. The DNA of the CDR3 is TGTGCCAGCAGCTACCCCCTAGACGGAAACACTGAAGCTTTCTTT. The chain recombines TRBV5-8 with TRBJ1-1; D remains ambiguous. V lost 3 bases, J lost 2 bases, and 14 bases lay in between. This CDR3 is 15 amino acids long. CDR1 SGHTS and CDR2 YDEGEE come from the germline V gene.

The chain links TRBV19 to TRBJ1-1; D unclear. Trimming cost V 5 bases and J 8 bases, with 15 bases left between them. The CDR3 sequence is 13 residues long. In germline, CDR1 is LNHDA, CDR2 SQIVND (reference sequence). The CDR3 sequence is CASSATWIGEAFF. The CDR3 DNA sequence: TGTGCCAGTAGTGCGACATGGATAGGCGAAGCTTTCTTT.

This chain links TRBV6-5 with TRBJ2-2; TRBD1 agrees at 8 bases. This CDR3 contains 14 residues. With 6 bases clipped from V and 13 bases from J, the junction kept 13 bases outside the gene matches. Germline CDR1 is MNHEY and CDR2 is SVGAGI. The CDR3 region has the DNA TGTGCCAGCAGCAGGACTACAGGGGGAAAAGGGCTGTTTTTT. As protein: CASSRTTGGKGLFF.